This entry is about one TCR beta chain. This receptor's antigen is unknown. No much larger clone is present one base from it, and per-base qualities are unavailable. The cysteine opens and the phenylalanine closes a CDR3 of 14 amino acids. The only DNA kept is the CDR3, 42 bases in frame from the first base. According to the germline V gene, CDR1 reads SGHVS and CDR2 reads FQNEAQ. Between the V and J ends, shortened by 6 bases and 1 base respectively, the junction contains 10 bases. The library was prepared using PCR. These reads were obtained on an Illumina HiSeq 2500. TCR library preparation used molecular barcoding, with unique molecular identifiers applied to normalize quantification of the TCRbeta repertoire. The raw public data were reprocessed by TCRdb itself: fastp quality trimming at Q25, MiXCR clonotype calling, in-frame beta chains only. Each record represents a unique CDR3 protein, reported with the most common genes and DNA among its rows. The sample records about 610,000 distinct CDR3 sequences, 10% to 13% of which are singletons. The top ten hold about 4% of the sample.

The data were obtained in a study of T-cell reconstitution after alpha-beta-depleted transplantation in children (dated by TCRdb to the mid-2010s). With regard to the full study: Using TCR repertoire profiling, the study followed T-cell immune reconstitution in a quantitative way in children after TCRalphabeta/CD19-depleted allogeneic hematopoietic cell transplantation.

The rearrangement combines TRBV7-8 with TRBJ2-1, with an unclear D gene assignment. The TCR was taken from a human donor who donated a stem cell graft to a child with acute myeloid leukemia. Sample: PBMCs from the stem cell graft donor, taken from the stem cell graft. The CDR3 is CASSPIPSYNEQFF. In nucleotides, the sequence is TGTGCCAGCAGTCCGATTCCTTCCTACAATGAGCAGTTCTTC. The entire variable domain, with the stretches around the CDR3 drawn from the reference TRBV7-8 and TRBJ2-1 proteins, is GAGVSQSPRYKVAKRGQDVALRCDPISGHVSLFWYQQALGQGPEFLTYFQNEAQLDKSGLPSDRFFAERPEGSVSTLKIQRTQQEDSAVYLCASSPIPSYNEQFFGPGTRLTVL.